This T cell receptor beta chain originates from a study of Ad26.COV2.S vaccination and SARS-CoV-2 variants. On the study more broadly: The vaccine Ad26.COV2.S was put into the muscle once, or twice with 56 days between.

The sample's treatment: over 15 received Ad26.COV2.S at low or high dose, single or two shots; 5 received placebo; per-sample allocation not given. Day 63 following the first vaccine or placebo injection was when the samples were taken. An Ad26 vector was used to express Wuhan-strain SARS-CoV-2 spike as the vaccine. General study points: Vaccinees displayed broader spike-specific TCR repertoires than placebo recipients.

Worth noting for this clone: Antigen unknown.

The CDR3 is 17 amino acids. Assay: immunoSEQ multiplex PCR; the TCRdb copy retains only in-frame clones and omits some. Of some 420,000 clones in the sample, around 87% are singletons; the top ten hold 3.6%. Material: peripheral blood, obtained in a trial of Ad26.COV2.S vaccine versus placebo. This TCR came from a person aged 18-65 years who received the Ad26.COV2.S COVID-19 vaccine or a placebo. The chain carries TRBV21-1 and TRBJ1-3; TRBD1 is taken as the D call from the table, unchecked against the DNA. TRBV21-1 is assigned pseudogene status. CDR3 region: CASSKGPQGAAGNTIYF. The CDR3 DNA is TGTGCCAGCAGCAAAGGGCCACAGGGGGCGGCCGGAAACACCATATATTTT.